This TCR beta chain was obtained from a study of blood T cells in healthy people across ages (dated by TCRdb to the mid-2010s). General notes on the study: Template switching captured roughly one uniquely barcoded TCR beta cDNA molecule per two T cells in model experiments. Donors were grouped into four age groups: young (average roughly 15 years), middle-aged (around 39), aged (approximately 67) and long-lived (just over 80). Two additional independent replicas of 1 million unique cDNA reads from the same blood draw were analyzed for two donors (one aged 18 to 30 and one aged 80 or older). Age-related changes in TCR beta repertoire diversity were measured in the study by deep sequencing normalized with unique cDNA molecular identifiers. To avoid experimental bias, donors of different ages were spread randomly across the sequencing lanes. The study at large found these results: Compared with the aged group, the long-lived group had more naive CD4+ T cells, fewer expanded clones and increased TCR diversity, a pattern suggesting age selection. Since profiling was done on bulk unsorted PBMCs, naive and antigen-experienced compartments could not be conclusively compared. Estimates of total diversity from one million sequenced T cells were regarded as lower bounds and underestimates. Observed TCR beta diversity per million T cells fell roughly linearly with age, and a significant reduction was already apparent by age around 40. Observed TCR beta diversity correlated strongly with the percentage of naive T cells measured by flow cytometry. Donor CMV infection status was unknown, potentially confounding age-related changes in expanded clonotypes.

Library creation used 5' RACE. The listed sequencing device is Illumina HiSeq 2500. A second 7 to 11 cycle PCR used a sample-barcoded 5' primer and a J-beta primer mix. A unique molecular identifier was introduced onto each TCR beta cDNA molecule by a template-switch 5' adaptor carrying 12 random nucleotides. At least 2.5 million CDR3-containing paired-end reads were obtained from each sample. All of the RNA was converted into first-strand cDNA using the Mint cDNA synthesis kit, with a TRBC-specific oligonucleotide serving as the primer. Following uracil-DNA glycosylase treatment, all cDNA underwent a first 18-cycle PCR with the universal primers M1SS and BC2_uni_R. Turning to the authors' computational methods: Normalization of each sample was performed by random selection of 1 million high-quality reads, each carrying a distinct molecular identifier. Instead of being binned into consensus sequences, reads that shared molecular identifiers were thrown out. MiTCR, run with a Q25 quality threshold and the strictest error-elimination algorithm, handled CDR3 identification, clonotype clustering and error correction. Lower-bound total TCR beta diversity was estimated with a nonparametric unseen species model using Euler transformation. The raw public reads went through TCRdb reprocessing: fastp at Q25, MiXCR clone calling, in-frame beta chains kept. Every entry covers one CDR3 protein and lists the most common genes and DNA from its rows. The authors' filters were not applied to this entry. This sample lists 1,300,000 or so distinct CDR3 sequences; 59% were detected once. The ten largest make up under 8.5% of the sample.

The trim is 6 bases for V and 7 bases for J, with a gap of 29 bases between the germline ends. The CDR3, from cysteine to phenylalanine, totals 17 residues. The kept DNA is CDR3 alone, 51 bases in frame from the first base. CDR1 and CDR2, looked up from the germline V gene, are SGHRS and YFSETQ. Concerning this clonotype: This clone's antigen is unknown. No base-level quality is on record; no much larger clone is a single base apart.

The donors were 40 or so Caucasian individuals from Russia, aged 6 to 90 years, who were systemically healthy. Approximately 10 milliliters of peripheral blood were collected from each donor into EDTA-treated Vacutainer tubes. Ficoll-Paque density-gradient centrifugation was used to isolate PBMCs, with at least 7 million per sample. Trizol reagent was used to extract total RNA from PBMCs, with at least 5.5 micrograms per sample. Naive CD45RAhigh/CD27high T cell percentages were measured by flow cytometry on a PBMC aliquot from every donor. Sequencing was carried out using blood. The clonotype comes from a man younger than 35 in good health. The sequence is built from TRBV5-1 and TRBJ2-7, and the D gene may be TRBD2, 6 bases matching. This receptor carries the CDR3 CASKKIADGGLWREQYF. The DNA sequence is as follows: TGCGCCAGCAAGAAAATAGCGGACGGCGGACTATGGCGAGAGCAGTACTTC.